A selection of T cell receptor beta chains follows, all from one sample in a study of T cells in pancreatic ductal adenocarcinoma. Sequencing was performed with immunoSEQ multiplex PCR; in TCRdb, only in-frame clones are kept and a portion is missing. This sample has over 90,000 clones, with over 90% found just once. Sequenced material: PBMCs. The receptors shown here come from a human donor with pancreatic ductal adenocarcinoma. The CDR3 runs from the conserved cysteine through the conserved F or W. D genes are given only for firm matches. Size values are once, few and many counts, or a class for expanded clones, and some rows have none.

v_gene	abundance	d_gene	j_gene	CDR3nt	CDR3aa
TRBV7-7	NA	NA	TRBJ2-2	TGTGCTAGCAGCTTAGCCGGGGTTAACACCGGGGAGCTGTTTTTT	CASSLAGVNTGELFF
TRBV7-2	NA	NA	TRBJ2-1	TGTGCCAGCAGCTTAGCAGGACAGTACAATGAGCAGTTCTTC	CASSLAGQYNEQFF
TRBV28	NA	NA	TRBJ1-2	TGTGCCAGCAGTTTTCAGGGAACCTATGGCTACACCTTC	CASSFQGTYGYTF
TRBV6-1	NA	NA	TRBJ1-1	TGTGTCTCAACCGGGGGGAGCACTGAAGCTTTCTTT	CVSTGGSTEAFF
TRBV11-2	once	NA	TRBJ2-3	TGTGCCAGCAGCCTTCCAGGAGGCGACCCACCAGATACGCAGTATTTT	CASSLPGGDPPDTQYF
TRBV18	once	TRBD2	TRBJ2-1	TGTGCCAGCTCACCTTTAGCGGGAGAAGATAGTGAGCAGTTCTTC	CASSPLAGEDSEQFF
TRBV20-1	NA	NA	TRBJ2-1	TGCAGTGCTAGTAACAATGAGCAGTTCTTC	CSASNNEQFF
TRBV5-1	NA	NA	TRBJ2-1	TGCGCCAGCAGCCGGGCAGGGGAATTGGTTTACGATGAGCAGTTCTTC	CASSRAGELVYDEQFF
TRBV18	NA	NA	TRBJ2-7	TGTGCCAGTCAACAGGGGGAGGGCGAGCAGTACTTC	CASQQGEGEQYF
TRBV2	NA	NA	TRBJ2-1	TGTGCCAGCACCGAAAGTGGCCCTAGGTTTAATGAGCAGTTCTTC	CASTESGPRFNEQFF
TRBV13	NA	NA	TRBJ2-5	TGTGCCAGCAGCTTAGCTTTGGGACAACAAGAGACCCAGTACTTC	CASSLALGQQETQYF
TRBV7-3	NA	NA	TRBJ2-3	TGTGCCAGCAGCTCGAGGAGCGGCACAGATACGCAGTATTTT	CASSSRSGTDTQYF
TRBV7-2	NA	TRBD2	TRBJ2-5	TGTGCCAGCAGCTTAGGTTTAGCGGGAGTACAAGAGACCCAGTACTTC	CASSLGLAGVQETQYF
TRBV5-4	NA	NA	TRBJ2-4	TGTGCCAGCAGCTTTACCCAGGGAGCCAAAAACATTCAGTACTTC	CASSFTQGAKNIQYF
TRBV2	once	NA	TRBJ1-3	TGTGCCAGCAGTGATGGTAGGGGGGGAAACACCATATATTTT	CASSDGRGGNTIYF
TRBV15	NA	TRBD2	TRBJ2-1	TGTGCCACCAGCAGAGATCGGGGACTAGCGGGGTCTCTGGATGAGCAGTTCTTC	CATSRDRGLAGSLDEQFF
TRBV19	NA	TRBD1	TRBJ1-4	TGTGCCAGTAGTGCACAGGGGTATCCTGAAAAACTGTTTTTT	CASSAQGYPEKLFF
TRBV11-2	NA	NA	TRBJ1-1	TGTGCCAGCAGCTCTATCGCTGAAGCTTTCTTT	CASSSIAEAFF
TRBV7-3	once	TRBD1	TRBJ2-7	TGTGCCAGCAGCCAGACAGGGGCCAGGTACGAGCAGTACTTC	CASSQTGARYEQYF
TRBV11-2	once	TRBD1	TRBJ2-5	TGTGCCAGCAGCTTAGTCATACAGGGGGCAAAGGAGACCCAGTACTTC	CASSLVIQGAKETQYF
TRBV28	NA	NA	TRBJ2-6	TGTGCCAGCATCAGCGTCTCTGGGGCCAACGTCCTGACTTTC	CASISVSGANVLTF
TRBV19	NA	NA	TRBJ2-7	TGTGCCAGTAGTCACCGAGCGGGCTACGAGCAGTACTTC	CASSHRAGYEQYF
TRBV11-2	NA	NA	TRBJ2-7	TGTGCCAGCAGCTTGGGGCCGTATGGGCTTACCTACGAGCAGTACTTC	CASSLGPYGLTYEQYF
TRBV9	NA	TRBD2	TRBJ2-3	TGTGCCAGCAGCGTAGTCGCGGGAGGAGGAGATACGCAGTATTTT	CASSVVAGGGDTQYF
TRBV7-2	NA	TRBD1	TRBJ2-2	TGTGCCAGCAGCTCGGGACAGATCACCGGGGAGCTGTTTTTT	CASSSGQITGELFF
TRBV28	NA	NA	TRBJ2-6	TGTGCCAGCGGATCTACAGGAACTGGGGCCAACGTCCTGACTTTC	CASGSTGTGANVLTF
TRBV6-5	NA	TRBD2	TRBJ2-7	TGTGCCAGCAGTTATGAGCGGGAGGACTCCTACGAGCAGTACTTC	CASSYEREDSYEQYF
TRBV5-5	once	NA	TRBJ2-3	TGTGCCAGCAGCACAGGGGACTTATCCACAGATACGCAGTATTTT	CASSTGDLSTDTQYF
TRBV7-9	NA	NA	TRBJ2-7	TGTGCCAGCAGCTTGGGCGCAAGCTCCTACGAGCAGTACTTC	CASSLGASSYEQYF
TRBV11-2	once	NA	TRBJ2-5	TGTGCCAGCAGTTCAGGGGTCCAAGAGACCCAGTACTTC	CASSSGVQETQYF
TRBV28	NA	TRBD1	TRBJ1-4	TGTGCCAGCATAGACAGGGTGAACGAAAAACTGTTTTTT	CASIDRVNEKLFF
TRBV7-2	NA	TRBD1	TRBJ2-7	TGTGCCAGCAACAGGGACAGGGTGGGCGAGCAGTACTTC	CASNRDRVGEQYF
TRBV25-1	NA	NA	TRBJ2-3	TGTGCCAGCAGTGAGAAGCGGAGCCCCTTAGATACGCAGTATTTT	CASSEKRSPLDTQYF
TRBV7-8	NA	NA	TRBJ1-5	TGTGCCAGCAGCTTAGCAGGGCGGGGCCAGGGTCGTCAGCCCCAGCATTTT	CASSLAGRGQGRQPQHF
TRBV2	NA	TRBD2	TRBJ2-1	TGTGCCAGCAAACCAGCGGGAACCTACAATGAGCAGTTCTTC	CASKPAGTYNEQFF
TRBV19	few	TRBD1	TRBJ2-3	TGTGCCAGTAGTCAATCCGGGACAGGGCTCACAGATACGCAGTATTTT	CASSQSGTGLTDTQYF
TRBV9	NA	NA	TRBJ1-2	TGTGCCAGCAGCGTAGGGTCAGAACCCCCTGGCTACACCTTC	CASSVGSEPPGYTF
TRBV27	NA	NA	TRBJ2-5	TGTGCCAGCAGTTCAACAGGCCAGACCCAGTACTTC	CASSSTGQTQYF
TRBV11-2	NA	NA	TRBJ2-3	TGTGCCAGCAGCTTGGAGGGGAGCACAGATACGCAGTATTTT	CASSLEGSTDTQYF
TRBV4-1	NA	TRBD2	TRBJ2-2	TGCGCCAGCAGCTGGGGCGGGAGGGCCACCGGGGAGCTGTTTTTT	CASSWGGRATGELFF
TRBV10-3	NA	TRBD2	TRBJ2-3	TGTGCCATCTCGGGTAGCGGGGTCGTGGCAGATACGCAGTATTTT	CAISGSGVVADTQYF
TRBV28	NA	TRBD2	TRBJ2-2	TGTGCCAGCTCTAGCGGGAGTCTTCCCTTAGAGCTGTTTTTT	CASSSGSLPLELFF
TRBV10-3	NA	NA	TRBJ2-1	TGTGCCATCGCGCTTTACAATGAGCAGTTCTTC	CAIALYNEQFF
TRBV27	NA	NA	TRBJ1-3	TGTGCCAGCAGTACGGACATCGGAAACACCATATATTTT	CASSTDIGNTIYF
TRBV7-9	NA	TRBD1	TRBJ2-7	TGTGCCAGCAGCCCCGGGACAGGGAGCTACGAGCAGTACTTC	CASSPGTGSYEQYF
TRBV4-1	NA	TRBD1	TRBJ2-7	TGCGCCAGCAGCCATCCCCAGACAGGGGGGGCCTACGAGCAGTACTTC	CASSHPQTGGAYEQYF
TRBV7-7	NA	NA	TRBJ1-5	TGTGCCAGCAGCTTCTCTTCTCCGTACAGCCTCTATAGCAATCAGCCCCAGCATTTT	CASSFSSPYSLYSNQPQHF
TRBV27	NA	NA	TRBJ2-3	TGTGCCAGCAGTTTATCGCCTGCCCTTGCGGGAACAGATACGCAGTATTTT	CASSLSPALAGTDTQYF
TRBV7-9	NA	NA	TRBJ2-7	TGTGCCAGCAGTTCAGGACTTGGCCTCGAGCAGTACTTC	CASSSGLGLEQYF
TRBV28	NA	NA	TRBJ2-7	TGTGCCAGCAGTTTTAGTACTAGCAGCTCCTACGAGCAGTACTTC	CASSFSTSSSYEQYF